A selection of T cell receptor beta chains follows, all from one sample in a study of regulatory T cells in long-lasting Graves disease. In TCRdb, the multiplex PCR reads were re-called with MiXCR into one record per CDR3 protein. There are around 340,000 distinct CDR3 sequences in the sample; around a fifth occur only once, and over 25% lies in the top ten. The specimen comprised peripheral blood mononuclear cells (PBMCs), sampled when the disease was refractory, from a patient treated with antithyroid drugs. Source of these receptors: a female donor with Graves disease. Both conserved end residues are part of each CDR3. A D gene is named only where the DNA matches it firmly. Not every row has a clone size; where given, it reads once, few, many or a size class.

j_call	clone_size	v_call	d_call	cdr3_nt	cdr3_aa
TRBJ2-7	few	TRBV20-1	TRBD2	TGCAGTGCTAGAGATTGGGTACGGACTAGCGGGGGGGCCTACGAGCAGTACTTC	CSARDWVRTSGGAYEQYF
TRBJ2-7	many	TRBV12-3/TRBV12-4	TRBD2	TGTGCCAGCAGTTTAGCGCTCGGGGGGGGGGAGCAGTACTTC	CASSLALGGGEQYF
TRBJ1-6	-	TRBV7-2	-	TGTGCCAGCAGCTTCACGGGGATCTCCTATAATTCACCCCTCCACTTT	CASSFTGISYNSPLHF
TRBJ2-3	-	TRBV7-9	-	TGTGCCAGCGACGGCAGGATTAGCACAGATACGCAGTATTTT	CASDGRISTDTQYF
TRBJ1-2	few	TRBV6-2/TRBV6-3	-	TGTGCCAGCTCCCCCAATCCACAGGATGGCTACACCTTC	CASSPNPQDGYTF
TRBJ1-2	-	TRBV18	-	TGTGCCAGCTCACGAGCAGGTGGCTACATCTTC	CASSRAGGYIF
TRBJ2-5	many	TRBV2	-	TGTGCCAGCAGTGAAGCGCCCTACGGGTCCCAGTACTTC	CASSEAPYGSQYF
TRBJ1-1	many	TRBV7-2	-	TGTGCCAGCAGCTTATCGGGAGGAGGGGCGAACACTGAAGCTTTCTTT	CASSLSGGGANTEAFF
TRBJ1-1	many	TRBV12-3/TRBV12-4	-	TGTGCCAGCAGTTCATTCCAGGGCTCCCCTCACATCATGAACACTGAAGCTTTCTTT	CASSSFQGSPHIMNTEAFF
TRBJ2-5	few	TRBV5-6	-	TGTGCCAGCAGCCCCGCGGGACCGGGGACCCAGTACTTC	CASSPAGPGTQYF
TRBJ2-7	-	TRBV28	-	TGTGCCAGCAGTCCAAGGCCCATCTACGAGCAGTACTTC	CASSPRPIYEQYF
TRBJ2-5	many	TRBV7-2	TRBD1	TGTGCCAGCAGCGCCAGACAGGGGCTAGCTGAGACCCAGTACTTC	CASSARQGLAETQYF
TRBJ1-2	-	TRBV6-5	-	TGTGCCAGCAGTTGGGACGGCTATGGCTACACCTTC	CASSWDGYGYTF
TRBJ2-4	few	TRBV18	-	TGTGCCAGCTCACCGAAAGACAGAGCCAAAAACATTCAGTACTTC	CASSPKDRAKNIQYF
TRBJ2-2	many	TRBV7-3	TRBD1	TGTGCCAGCAGTCGAGAACCGGGACAGGCCACCGGGGAGCTGTTTTTT	CASSREPGQATGELFF
TRBJ1-2	few	TRBV7-9	-	TGTGCCAGCAGCTCCGTGGGGGGCCATAACTATGGCTACACCTTC	CASSSVGGHNYGYTF
TRBJ1-1	-	TRBV19	-	TGTGCCAGTAGTCCATTTTCTACGGTTACTGAAGCTTTCTTT	CASSPFSTVTEAFF